A single TCR beta chain is shown here with its context. What it recognizes is unknown. The naive CD8 population came from CD45RO-negative cells selected for CCR7, without terminally differentiated effector memory CD45RA+ cells. Assay used: immunoSEQ multiplex PCR; TCRdb lists only in-frame clones, some missing. The sample records fewer than 1 million clones, about 96% being singletons. The data were taken from a study of shared clonotypes between healthy human individuals. At the level of the study: Ranging from 18 to 49 in age, donors were two women and a few men.

General observations from the study: A small donor pool kept down the genetic and exposure-history diversity that was represented. Memory subsets generally showed lower estimated richness than naive subsets. Several donors had about 5% of their naive CD4 clonotypes in common.

The V gene's germline CDR1 is LGHNA and CDR2 YSLEER. Trimming removed 0 bases from V and 0 bases from J; junction bases left unmatched: 12. The CDR3 has 19 residues. The sequencing input was naive CD8+ T cells sorted from blood. This sequence originates from a man under 40 in good health. V usage is TRBV4-3 and J usage is TRBJ2-7, with 9 bases matching TRBD1. The CDR3 bases are TGCGCCAGCAGCCAAGATTGGATAGGGGGACAGGGAAGCTCCTACGAGCAGTACTTC. It encodes CASSQDWIGGQGSSYEQYF.